The 9 T cell receptor beta chains listed next were all sequenced from one sample in a study of blood T cell repertoires in COVID-19. Libraries were prepared by immunoSEQ multiplex PCR; TCRdb keeps only in-frame clonotypes and omits some of them. The sample has around 87,000 clones; about nine tenths are singletons. The sample was peripheral blood. These receptors all come from a middle-aged man with acute or convalescent COVID-19.

A few counts support this clone. The chain joins TRBV6-5 to TRBJ2-7, with a weak D call TRBD2 (5 bases). The CDR3 has 14 residues. CDR1 and CDR2 from the germline V gene are MNHEY and SVGAGI. The germline V and J ends were trimmed by 3 bases and 2 bases, with 11 bases remaining between them. CDR3 amino acids: CASSYNRGPYEQYF. The CDR3 DNA is TGTGCCAGCAGTTATAATCGAGGGCCCTACGAGCAGTACTTC.

This chain joins TRBV2 and TRBJ1-5, with D possibly matching TRBD1 (6 bases). The V end was cut by 7 bases, the J end by 5 bases, with 9 bases between. The CDR3 spans 12 residues. In germline, CDR1 is SNHLY, CDR2 FYNNEI. The CDR3 region is CASTGGDQPQHF. The CDR3 DNA follows: TGTGCCAGCACGGGGGGCGATCAGCCCCAGCATTTT.

This chain uses TRBV7-8 with TRBJ2-1; the D gene is possibly TRBD1 (5 bases). Trimming shortened V by 3 bases and J by 9 bases, and 12 bases separated the two germline ends. The germline CDR1 and CDR2 sequences are SGHVS and FQNEAQ. The CDR3 loop spans 13 amino acids. The CDR3: CASSFETVGEQFF. CDR3 bases: TGTGCCAGCAGCTTCGAGACAGTGGGTGAGCAGTTCTTC.

The rearrangement joins TRBV5-6 to TRBJ2-3; 10 bases map to TRBD2. CDR1 and CDR2 from the germline V gene are SGHDT and YYEEEE. The CDR3 totals 16 residues. The ends lost 3 bases at V and 4 bases at J; junction bases unmatched: 8. The CDR3 spells CASSWRTSGRADTQYF. The CDR3, as DNA: TGTGCCAGCAGCTGGAGGACTAGCGGCCGGGCAGATACGCAGTATTTT.

The chain carries TRBV27 and TRBJ2-2, with 8 bases lining up with TRBD2. This CDR3 spans 16 amino acids. CDR1 is MNHEY and CDR2 is SMNVEV in the germline V gene (reference sequence). The trim removed 7 bases at V and 3 bases at J, leaving 10 bases unmatched. The CDR3 nucleotides are TGTGCCAGCACCCCTTCCGGGCGGGGGGACACCGGGGAGCTGTTTTTT. Translation: CASTPSGRGDTGELFF.

The J gene is TRBJ2-3, the V gene TRBV30, with 8 bases aligning to TRBD2. The CDR3 covers 15 residues. Germline V gene lookup returns CDR1 GTSNPN and CDR2 SVGIG (reference sequence). V dropped 2 bases and J dropped 1; count of bases not matched to a gene: 5. CDR3 nucleotides: TGTGCCTGGAGTTGGGGTAGCGGGGGCACAGATACGCAGTATTTT. Encoded protein: CAWSWGSGGTDTQYF. The whole variable domain, filled in from reference TRBV30 and TRBJ2-3, reads SQTIHQWPATLVQPVGSPLSLECTVEGTSNPNLYWYRQAAGRGLQLLFYSVGIGQISSEVPQNLSASRPQDRQFILSSKKLLLSDSGFYLCAWSWGSGGTDTQYFGPGTRLTVL.

The chain couples TRBV28 to TRBJ1-1; 7 bases align to TRBD1. The germline CDR1 and CDR2 sequences are MDHEN and SYDVKM. Germline trimming cut 5 bases from V and 1 base from J; bases unmatched to any gene: 10. This CDR3 is built from 16 residues. CDR3 in DNA: TGTGCCAGCAGTCATCCGGGACAGCAAGAGAACACTGAAGCTTTCTTT. Amino acid sequence: CASSHPGQQENTEAFF.

J is TRBJ2-3 and V is TRBV7-9, with D possibly being TRBD2 (5 bases). V was clipped by 8 bases and J by 1 base, with 10 bases between them. Germline V gives CDR1 SEHNR, CDR2 FQNEAQ (reference sequence). The CDR3 length is 13 residues. CDR3 sequence (DNA): TGTGCCAGCTCTTATAGCGGCACAGATACGCAGTATTTT. Amino acid sequence: CASSYSGTDTQYF. Drawing the rest from reference TRBV7-9 and TRBJ2-3, the complete variable domain is DTGVSQNPRHKITKRGQNVTFRCDPISEHNRLYWYRQTLGQGPEFLTYFQNEAQLEKSRLLSDRFSAERPKGSFSTLEIQRTEQGDSAMYLCASSYSGTDTQYFGPGTRLTVL.

The chain couples TRBV12-5 to TRBJ1-1, with D uncertain. This CDR3 contains 11 residues. CDR1 LGHNT and CDR2 FRNRAP come from the germline V gene. Trimming cost V 1 base and J 7 bases, with 4 bases left between them. This CDR3 reads CASGLGGEAFF. DNA of the CDR3: TGTGCTAGTGGTTTGGGAGGTGAAGCTTTCTTT. Full variable domain (outside the CDR3, taken from reference TRBV12-5 and TRBJ1-1): DARVTQTPRHKVTEMGQEVTMRCQPILGHNTVFWYRQTMMQGLELLAYFRNRAPLDDSGMPKDRFSAEMPDATLATLKIQPSEPRDSAVYFCASGLGGEAFFGQGTRLTVV.